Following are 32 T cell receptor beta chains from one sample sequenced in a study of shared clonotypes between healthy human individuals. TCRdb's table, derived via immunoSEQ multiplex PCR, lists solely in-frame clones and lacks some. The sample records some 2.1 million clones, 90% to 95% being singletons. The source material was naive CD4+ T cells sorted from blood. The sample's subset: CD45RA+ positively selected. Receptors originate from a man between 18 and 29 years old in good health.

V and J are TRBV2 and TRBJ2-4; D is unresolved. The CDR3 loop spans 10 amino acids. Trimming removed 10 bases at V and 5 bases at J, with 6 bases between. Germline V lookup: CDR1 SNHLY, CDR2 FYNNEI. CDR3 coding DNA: TGTGCCATGACCCAAAACATTCAGTACTTC. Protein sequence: CAMTQNIQYF.

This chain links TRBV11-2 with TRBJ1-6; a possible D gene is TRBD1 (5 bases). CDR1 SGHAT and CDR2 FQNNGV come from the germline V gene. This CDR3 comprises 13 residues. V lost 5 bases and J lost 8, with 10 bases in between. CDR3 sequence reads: CASSPRGDSPLHF. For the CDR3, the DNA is TGTGCCAGCAGCCCAAGAGGGGATTCACCCCTCCACTTT.

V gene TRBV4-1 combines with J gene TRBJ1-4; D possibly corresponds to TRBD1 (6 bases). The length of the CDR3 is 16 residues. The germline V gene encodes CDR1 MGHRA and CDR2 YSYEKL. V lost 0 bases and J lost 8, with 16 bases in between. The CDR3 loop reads CASSQDQNREDEKLFF. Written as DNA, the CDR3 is TGCGCCAGCAGCCAAGATCAGAACAGGGAGGACGAAAAACTGTTTTTT.

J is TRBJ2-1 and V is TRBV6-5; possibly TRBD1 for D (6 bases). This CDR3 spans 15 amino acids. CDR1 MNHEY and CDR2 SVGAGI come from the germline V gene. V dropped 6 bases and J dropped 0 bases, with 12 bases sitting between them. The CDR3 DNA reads TGTGCCAGCAGCCTCCGAGGGGGCTCCTACAATGAGCAGTTCTTC. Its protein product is CASSLRGGSYNEQFF.

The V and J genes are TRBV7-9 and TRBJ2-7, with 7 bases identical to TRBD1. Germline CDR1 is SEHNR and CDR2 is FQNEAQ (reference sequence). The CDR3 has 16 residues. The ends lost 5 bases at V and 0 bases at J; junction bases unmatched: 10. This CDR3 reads CASSTTGVYLSYEQYF. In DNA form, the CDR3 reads TGTGCCAGCAGCACCACAGGGGTCTACCTCTCCTACGAGCAGTACTTC. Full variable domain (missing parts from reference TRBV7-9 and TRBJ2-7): DTGVSQNPRHKITKRGQNVTFRCDPISEHNRLYWYRQTLGQGPEFLTYFQNEAQLEKSRLLSDRFSAERPKGSFSTLEIQRTEQGDSAMYLCASSTTGVYLSYEQYFGPGTRLTVT.

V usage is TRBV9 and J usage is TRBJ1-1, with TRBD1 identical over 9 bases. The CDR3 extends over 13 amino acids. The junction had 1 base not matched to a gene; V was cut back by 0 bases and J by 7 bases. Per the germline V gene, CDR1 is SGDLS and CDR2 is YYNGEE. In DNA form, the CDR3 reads TGTGCCAGCAGCGTAGGGGGACAGGGTGAAGCTTTCTTT. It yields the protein CASSVGGQGEAFF.

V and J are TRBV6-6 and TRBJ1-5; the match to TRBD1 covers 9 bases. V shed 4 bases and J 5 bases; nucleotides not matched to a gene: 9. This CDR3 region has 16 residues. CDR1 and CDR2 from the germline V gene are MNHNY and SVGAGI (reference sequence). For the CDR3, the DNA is TGTGCCAGCAGTTTGGCGCCAACAGGGGGCTATCAGCCCCAGCATTTT. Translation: CASSLAPTGGYQPQHF.

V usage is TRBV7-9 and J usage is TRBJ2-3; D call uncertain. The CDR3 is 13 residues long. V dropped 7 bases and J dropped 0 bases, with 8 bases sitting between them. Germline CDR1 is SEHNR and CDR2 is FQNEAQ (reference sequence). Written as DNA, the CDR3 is TGTGCCAGCAACCAAGGGAGCACAGATACGCAGTATTTT. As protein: CASNQGSTDTQYF.

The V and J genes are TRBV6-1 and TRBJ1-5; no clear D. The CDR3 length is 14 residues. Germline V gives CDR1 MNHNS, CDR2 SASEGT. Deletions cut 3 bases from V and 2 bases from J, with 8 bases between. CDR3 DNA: TGTGCCAGCAGTGAGACCATTGGCAATCAGCCCCAGCATTTT. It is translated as CASSETIGNQPQHF.

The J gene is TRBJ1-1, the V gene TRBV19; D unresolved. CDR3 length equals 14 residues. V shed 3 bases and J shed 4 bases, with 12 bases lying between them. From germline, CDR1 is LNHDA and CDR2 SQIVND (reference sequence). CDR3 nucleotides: TGTGCCAGTAGTATGAGCTTTATGGGCACTGAAGCTTTCTTT. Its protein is CASSMSFMGTEAFF. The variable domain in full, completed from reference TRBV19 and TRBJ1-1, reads DGGITQSPKYLFRKEGQNVTLSCEQNLNHDAMYWYRQDPGQGLRLIYYSQIVNDFQKGDIAEGYSVSREKKESFPLTVTSAQKNPTAFYLCASSMSFMGTEAFFGQGTRLTVV.

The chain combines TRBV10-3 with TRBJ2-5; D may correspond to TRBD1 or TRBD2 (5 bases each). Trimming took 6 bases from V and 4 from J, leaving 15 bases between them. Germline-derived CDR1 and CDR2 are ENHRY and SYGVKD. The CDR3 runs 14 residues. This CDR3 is CAIRGDREGETQYF. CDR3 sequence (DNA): TGTGCCATCAGGGGGGACCGGGAAGGAGAGACCCAGTACTTC.

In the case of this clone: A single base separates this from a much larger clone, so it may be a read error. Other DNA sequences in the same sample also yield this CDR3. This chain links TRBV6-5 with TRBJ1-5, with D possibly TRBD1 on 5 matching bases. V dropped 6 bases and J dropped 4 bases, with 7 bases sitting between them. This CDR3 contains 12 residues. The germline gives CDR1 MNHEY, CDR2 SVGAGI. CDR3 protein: CASSSGNQPQHF. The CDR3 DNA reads TGTGCCAGCAGCTCAGGGAATCAGCCCCAGCATTTT.

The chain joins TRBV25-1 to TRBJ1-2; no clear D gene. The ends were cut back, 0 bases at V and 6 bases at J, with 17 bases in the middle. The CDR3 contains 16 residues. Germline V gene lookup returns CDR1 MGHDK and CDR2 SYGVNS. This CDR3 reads CASSEYNWQERHGYTF. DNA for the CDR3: TGTGCCAGCAGTGAATATAATTGGCAGGAGAGACATGGCTACACCTTC.

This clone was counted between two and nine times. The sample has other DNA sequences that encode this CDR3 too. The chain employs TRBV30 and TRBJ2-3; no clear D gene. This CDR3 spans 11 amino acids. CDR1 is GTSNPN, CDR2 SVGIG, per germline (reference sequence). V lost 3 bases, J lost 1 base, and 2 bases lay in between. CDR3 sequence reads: CAWSGTDTQYF. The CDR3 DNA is TGTGCCTGGAGCGGCACAGATACGCAGTATTTT.

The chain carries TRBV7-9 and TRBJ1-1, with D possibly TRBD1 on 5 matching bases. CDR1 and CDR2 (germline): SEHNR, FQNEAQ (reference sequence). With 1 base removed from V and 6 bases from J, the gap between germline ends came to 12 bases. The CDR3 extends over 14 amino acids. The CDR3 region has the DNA TGTGCCAGCAGCTTAGTGGGGGTCACCGCTGAAGCTTTCTTT. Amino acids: CASSLVGVTAEAFF.

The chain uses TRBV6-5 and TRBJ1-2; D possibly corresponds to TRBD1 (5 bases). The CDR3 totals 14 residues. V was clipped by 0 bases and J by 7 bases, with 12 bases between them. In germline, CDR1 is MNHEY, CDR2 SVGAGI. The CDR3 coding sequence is TGTGCCAGCAGTTACTCGGCAGGGCTTTCTGGCTACACCTTC. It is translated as CASSYSAGLSGYTF.

CDR3 in amino acids: CAFSTGTNEKLFF. CDR3 DNA sequence: TGTGCCTTCTCGACAGGGACTAATGAAAAACTGTTTTTT. The chain uses TRBV30 and TRBJ1-4; 7 bases are a match to TRBD1. Unmatched junction bases numbered 4, after V lost 7 bases and J lost 2 bases. Per germline, CDR1 GTSNPN and CDR2 SVGIG (reference sequence). The CDR3 runs to 13 residues.

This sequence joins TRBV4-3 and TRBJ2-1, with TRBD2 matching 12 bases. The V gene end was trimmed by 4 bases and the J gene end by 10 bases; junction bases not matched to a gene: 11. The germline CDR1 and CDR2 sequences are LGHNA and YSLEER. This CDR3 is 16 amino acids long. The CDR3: CASSLRTSGKSGEQFF. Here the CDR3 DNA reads TGCGCCAGCAGCCTACGGACTAGCGGGAAGTCAGGAGAGCAGTTCTTC.

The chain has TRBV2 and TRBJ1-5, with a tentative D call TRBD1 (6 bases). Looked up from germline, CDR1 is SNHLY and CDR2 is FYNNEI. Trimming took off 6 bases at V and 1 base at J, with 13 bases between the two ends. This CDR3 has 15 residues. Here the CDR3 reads CASRGAGMSNQPQHF. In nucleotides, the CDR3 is TGTGCCAGCAGGGGGGCTGGTATGAGCAATCAGCCCCAGCATTTT.

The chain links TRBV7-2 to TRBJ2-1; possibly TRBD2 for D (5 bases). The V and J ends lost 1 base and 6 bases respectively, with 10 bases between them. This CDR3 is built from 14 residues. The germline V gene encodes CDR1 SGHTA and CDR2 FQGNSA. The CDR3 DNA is TGTGCCAGCAGCTTAGAGAACCTAGCCAATGAGCAGTTCTTC. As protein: CASSLENLANEQFF.

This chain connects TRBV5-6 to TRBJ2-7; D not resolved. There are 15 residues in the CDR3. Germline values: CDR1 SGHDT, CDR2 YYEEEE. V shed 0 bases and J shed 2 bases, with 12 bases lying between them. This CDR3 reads CASSLDFGTPYEQYF. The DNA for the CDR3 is TGTGCCAGCAGCTTGGATTTTGGCACCCCCTACGAGCAGTACTTC.

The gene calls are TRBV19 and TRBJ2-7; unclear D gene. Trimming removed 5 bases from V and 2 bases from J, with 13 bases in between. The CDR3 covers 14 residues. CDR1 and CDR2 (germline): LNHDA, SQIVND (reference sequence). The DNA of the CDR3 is TGTGCCAGTAGTCCACAGCAGTTCCCCTACGAGCAGTACTTC. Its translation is CASSPQQFPYEQYF.

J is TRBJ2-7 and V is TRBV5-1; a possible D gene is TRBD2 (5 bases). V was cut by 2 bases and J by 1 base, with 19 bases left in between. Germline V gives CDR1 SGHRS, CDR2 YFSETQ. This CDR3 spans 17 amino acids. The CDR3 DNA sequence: TGCGCCAGCAGCTTCCAGGATCGGACTCTAGCTTCCTACGAGCAGTACTTC. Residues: CASSFQDRTLASYEQYF.

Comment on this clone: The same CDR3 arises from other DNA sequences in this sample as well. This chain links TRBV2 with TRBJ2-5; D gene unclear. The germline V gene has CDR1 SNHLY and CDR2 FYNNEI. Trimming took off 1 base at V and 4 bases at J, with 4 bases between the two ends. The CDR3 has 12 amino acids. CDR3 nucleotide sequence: TGTGCCAGCAGTGAAGGGGGAGAGACCCAGTACTTC. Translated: CASSEGGETQYF.

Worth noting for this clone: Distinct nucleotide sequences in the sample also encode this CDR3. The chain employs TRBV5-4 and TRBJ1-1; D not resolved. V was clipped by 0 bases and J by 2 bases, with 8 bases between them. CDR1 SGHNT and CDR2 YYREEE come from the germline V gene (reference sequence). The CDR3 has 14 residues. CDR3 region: CASSLEQVNTEAFF. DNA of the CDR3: TGTGCCAGCAGCTTGGAACAAGTTAACACTGAAGCTTTCTTT.

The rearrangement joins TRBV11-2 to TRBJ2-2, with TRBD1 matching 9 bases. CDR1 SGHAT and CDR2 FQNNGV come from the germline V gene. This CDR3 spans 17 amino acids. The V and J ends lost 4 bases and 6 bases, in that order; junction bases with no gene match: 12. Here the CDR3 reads CASSSKIWDRAPGELFF. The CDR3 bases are TGTGCCAGCAGCTCCAAGATTTGGGACAGGGCTCCCGGGGAGCTGTTTTTT.

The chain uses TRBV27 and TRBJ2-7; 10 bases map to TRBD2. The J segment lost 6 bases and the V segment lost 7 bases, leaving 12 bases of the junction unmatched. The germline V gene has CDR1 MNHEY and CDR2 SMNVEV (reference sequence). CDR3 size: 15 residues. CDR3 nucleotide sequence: TGTGCCAGCAAGGCTAGCGGGGGTATTGGACCCGAGCAGTACTTC. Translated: CASKASGGIGPEQYF.

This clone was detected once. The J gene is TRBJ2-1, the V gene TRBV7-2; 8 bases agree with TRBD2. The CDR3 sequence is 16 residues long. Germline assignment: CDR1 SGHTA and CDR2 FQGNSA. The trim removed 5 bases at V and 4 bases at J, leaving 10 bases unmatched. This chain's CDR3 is CASSKRGLAGYNEQFF. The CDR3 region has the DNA TGTGCCAGCAGCAAACGAGGCCTAGCGGGTTACAATGAGCAGTTCTTC.

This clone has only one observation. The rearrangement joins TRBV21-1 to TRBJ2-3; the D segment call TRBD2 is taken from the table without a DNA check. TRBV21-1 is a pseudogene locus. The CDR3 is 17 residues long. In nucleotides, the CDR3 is TGTGCCAGCAGCAAAGTGCCTAGCGGGGGCCCTCGGGATACGCAGTATTTT. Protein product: CASSKVPSGGPRDTQYF.

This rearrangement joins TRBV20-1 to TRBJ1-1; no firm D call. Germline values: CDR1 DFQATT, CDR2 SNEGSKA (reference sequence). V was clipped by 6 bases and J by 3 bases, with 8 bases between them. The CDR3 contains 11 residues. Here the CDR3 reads CSARSYTEAFF. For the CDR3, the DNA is TGCAGTGCGAGGTCGTACACTGAAGCTTTCTTT.

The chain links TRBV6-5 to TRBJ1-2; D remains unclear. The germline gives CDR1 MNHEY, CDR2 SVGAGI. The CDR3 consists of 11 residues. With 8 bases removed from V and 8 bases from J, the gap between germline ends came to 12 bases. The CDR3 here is CASRQEKGYTF. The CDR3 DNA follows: TGTGCCAGCCGGCAGGAGAAGGGCTACACCTTC.

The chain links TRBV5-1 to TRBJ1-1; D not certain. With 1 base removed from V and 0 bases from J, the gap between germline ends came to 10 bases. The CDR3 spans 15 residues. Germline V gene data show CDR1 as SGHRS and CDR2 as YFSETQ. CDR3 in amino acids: CASSLSSGLNTEAFF. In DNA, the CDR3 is TGCGCCAGCAGCTTGTCCTCTGGGCTGAACACTGAAGCTTTCTTT.